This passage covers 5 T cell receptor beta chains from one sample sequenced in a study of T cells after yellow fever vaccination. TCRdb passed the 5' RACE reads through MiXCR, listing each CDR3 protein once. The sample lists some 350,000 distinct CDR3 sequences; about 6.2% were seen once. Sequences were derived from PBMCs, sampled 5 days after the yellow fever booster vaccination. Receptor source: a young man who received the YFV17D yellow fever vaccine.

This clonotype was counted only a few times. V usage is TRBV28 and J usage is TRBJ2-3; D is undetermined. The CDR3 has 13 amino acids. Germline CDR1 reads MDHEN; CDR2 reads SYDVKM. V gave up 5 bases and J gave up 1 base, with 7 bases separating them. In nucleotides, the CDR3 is TGTGCCAGCAGTCGGGTCGGCACAGATACGCAGTATTTT. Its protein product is CASSRVGTDTQYF. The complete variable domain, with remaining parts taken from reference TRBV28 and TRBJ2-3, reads DVKVTQSSRYLVKRTGEKVFLECVQDMDHENMFWYRQDPGLGLRLIYFSYDVKMKEKGDIPEGYSVSREKKERFSLILESASTNQTSMYLCASSRVGTDTQYFGPGTRLTVL.

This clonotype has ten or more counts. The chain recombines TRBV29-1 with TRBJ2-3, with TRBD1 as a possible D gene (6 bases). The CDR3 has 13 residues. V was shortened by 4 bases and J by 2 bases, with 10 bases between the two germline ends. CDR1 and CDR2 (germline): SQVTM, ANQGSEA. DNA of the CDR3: TGCAGCGTTGGGGACACCAACACAGATACGCAGTATTTT. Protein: CSVGDTNTDTQYF.

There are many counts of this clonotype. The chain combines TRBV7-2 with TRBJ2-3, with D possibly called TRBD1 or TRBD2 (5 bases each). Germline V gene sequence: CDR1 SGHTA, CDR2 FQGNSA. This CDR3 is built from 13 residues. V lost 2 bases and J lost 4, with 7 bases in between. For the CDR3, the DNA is TGTGCCAGCAGCTTACAGGGACCAGATACGCAGTATTTT. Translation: CASSLQGPDTQYF. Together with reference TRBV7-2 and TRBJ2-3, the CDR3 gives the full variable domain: GAGVSQSPSNKVTEKGKDVELRCDPISGHTALYWYRQSLGQGLEFLIYFQGNSAPDKSGLPSDRFSAERTGGSVSTLTIQRTQQEDSAVYLCASSLQGPDTQYFGPGTRLTVL.

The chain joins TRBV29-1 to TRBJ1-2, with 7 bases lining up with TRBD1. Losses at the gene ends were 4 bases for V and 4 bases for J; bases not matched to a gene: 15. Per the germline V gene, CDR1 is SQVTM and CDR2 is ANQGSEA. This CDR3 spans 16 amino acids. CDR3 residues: CSVGGSAFRDSYGYTF. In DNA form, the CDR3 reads TGCAGCGTTGGGGGCTCGGCCTTCAGGGACAGCTATGGCTACACCTTC.

This CDR3 reads CASSLQGAGSRSEQFF. In DNA form, the CDR3 reads TGTGCCAGCAGCTTGCAAGGGGCTGGGTCCCGCAGTGAGCAGTTCTTC. The chain uses TRBV7-6 and TRBJ2-1; possible D gene TRBD1, 5 bases. The V and J ends lost 3 bases and 9 bases respectively, with 21 bases between them. Germline-derived CDR1 and CDR2 are SGHVS and FNYEAQ. The CDR3 length is 16 residues.